This TCR beta chain was identified in a study of control samples from healthy donors and cancer patients. The data were produced by immunoSEQ multiplex PCR, yet TCRdb's version contains in-frame clones alone and is incomplete. The sample includes 130,000 or so clones, about 88% seen only once; the top ten take 3.2%. This clone was found once. The CDR3 is 12 amino acids. Trimming left V 3 bases short and J 1 base short, with 3 bases between. The receptor was derived from a man aged 50 or older in good health. The sequencing input was blood. The V and J genes are TRBV12-3 or TRBV12-4 and TRBJ2-5; D ambiguous. The chain's CDR3 is CASSFLQETQYF. As DNA, the CDR3 is TGTGCCAGCAGTTTCCTCCAAGAGACCCAGTACTTC.